The 27 T cell receptor beta chains presented below share a single source sample, sequenced in a study of human T cells and chemical hapten exposure. TCRdb processed the RACE reads anew with MiXCR; each CDR3 protein has one entry. The data show around 130,000 distinct CDR3 sequences, about 12% seen once. Time point here: patch test 2, 6 weeks after DPC sensitization. Treatment given: therapeutic diphenylcyclopropenone sensitization with weekly scalp DPC. The specimen comprised whole blood, sampled in connection with sensitization to the hapten diphenylcyclopropenone (DPC). These receptors originate from a woman aged 45-65 years with alopecia areata. Some clones in this sample may be carry-over from other donors' samples.

This clonotype came up many times. J is TRBJ2-5 and V is TRBV20-1, with TRBD1 identical over 10 bases. Germline V gene sequence: CDR1 DFQATT, CDR2 SNEGSKA (reference sequence). J gave up 1 base and V 6 bases, and 5 bases lay outside the gene matches. The CDR3 contains 14 residues. Here the CDR3 DNA reads TGCAGTGCAGACGACAGGGGGCTCCAAGAGACCCAGTACTTC. Its translation is CSADDRGLQETQYF.

This clonotype was observed many times. This chain uses TRBV20-1 with TRBJ1-4, with D uncertain. Trimming shortened V by 0 bases and J by 1 base, and 6 bases separated the two germline ends. The CDR3 runs 14 residues. CDR1 and CDR2 from the germline V gene are DFQATT and SNEGSKA (reference sequence). Here the CDR3 DNA reads TGCAGTGCTAGAGAACCCGGAACTAATGAAAAACTGTTTTTT. Residues: CSAREPGTNEKLFF.

This clonotype was observed at least ten times. The chain recombines TRBV27 with TRBJ2-7, with D perhaps assigned TRBD1 or TRBD2 (5 bases each). The CDR3 sequence is 14 residues long. Germline V gene sequence: CDR1 MNHEY, CDR2 SMNVEV (reference sequence). V was trimmed by 10 bases and J by 3 bases, leaving 19 bases between them. In DNA, the CDR3 is TGTGCCACCCGTCGGGGCGGGTCTCTCTACGAGCAGTACTTC. It specifies CATRRGGSLYEQYF.

This clonotype has a handful of counts. The rearrangement uses TRBV16 and TRBJ1-1, with D possibly matching TRBD1 (6 bases). The CDR3 sequence is 13 residues long. V was clipped by 5 bases and J by 1 base, with 8 bases between them. Germline values: CDR1 KGHSY, CDR2 FQNENV. The CDR3 DNA follows: TGTGCCAGCAGCGTGACAGGGAACACTGAAGCTTTCTTT. Protein: CASSVTGNTEAFF.

This rearrangement joins TRBV5-4 to TRBJ2-2, with TRBD2 as a possible D gene (5 bases). Germline assignment: CDR1 SGHNT and CDR2 YYREEE (reference sequence). Trimming took off 2 bases at V and 4 bases at J, with 9 bases between the two ends. This CDR3 is built from 14 residues. The CDR3 loop reads CASSLRTLTGELFF. DNA of the CDR3: TGTGCCAGCAGCTTAAGGACTCTCACCGGGGAGCTGTTTTTT.

Only a few counts were recorded for this clonotype. J is TRBJ2-7 and V is TRBV29-1; D perhaps matches TRBD2 (6 bases). The CDR3 runs to 16 residues. Germline CDR1 SQVTM, CDR2 ANQGSEA. V lost 1 base and J 0 bases, leaving 16 bases between the germline ends. The CDR3 reads CSVEVGGTGSSYEQYF. The DNA for the CDR3 is TGCAGCGTTGAAGTCGGAGGGACGGGAAGCTCCTACGAGCAGTACTTC.

This clonotype showed up just a few times. CDR3 sequence (DNA): TGTGCCAGCAGTTACGGTCTAGGGTTGGGGACCCCCAACACTGAAGCTTTCTTT. It yields the protein CASSYGLGLGTPNTEAFF. The V call is TRBV6-5, the J call TRBJ1-1, with D perhaps matching TRBD1 (5 bases). Germline-derived CDR1 and CDR2 are MNHEY and SVGAGI. There are 18 residues in the CDR3. V was trimmed by 2 bases and J by 2 bases, leaving 21 bases between them.

The table lists this clonotype with many counts. This chain uses TRBV28 with TRBJ2-1; the match to TRBD2 covers 13 bases. V lost 2 bases and J lost 15; bases outside the gene matches: 10. This CDR3 region has 15 residues. Germline values: CDR1 MDHEN, CDR2 SYDVKM. This chain's CDR3 is CASSLGTSGIPRGFF. Written as DNA, the CDR3 is TGTGCCAGCAGTTTAGGGACTAGCGGGATCCCCAGGGGGTTCTTC.

This clonotype has a count of ten or more. The chain is built from TRBV5-5 and TRBJ1-5, with D hard to call. In germline, CDR1 is SGHKS, CDR2 YYEKEE (reference sequence). The CDR3 length is 14 residues. Trimming removed 5 bases from V and 3 bases from J, with 12 bases in between. The CDR3 is CASSYDKINQPQHF. Here the CDR3 DNA reads TGTGCCAGCAGTTACGACAAGATCAATCAGCCCCAGCATTTT.

In this sample, this clonotype turned up a few times. The genes are TRBV7-9 and TRBJ2-5; weak D call: TRBD2 (6 bases). Trimming stripped 5 bases from V and 3 bases from J, with 16 bases between. Per the germline V gene, CDR1 is SEHNR and CDR2 is FQNEAQ (reference sequence). The CDR3 runs to 15 residues. The CDR3 loop reads CASSQVGAGKETQYF. In DNA, the CDR3 is TGTGCCAGCAGCCAGGTCGGGGCGGGAAAAGAGACCCAGTACTTC. The whole variable domain, remainder taken from reference TRBV7-9 and TRBJ2-5, is DTGVSQNPRHKITKRGQNVTFRCDPISEHNRLYWYRQTLGQGPEFLTYFQNEAQLEKSRLLSDRFSAERPKGSFSTLEIQRTEQGDSAMYLCASSQVGAGKETQYFGPGTRLLVL.

This clonotype came up a few times. J is TRBJ2-3 and V is TRBV7-3, with D perhaps matching TRBD2 (6 bases). Germline values: CDR1 SGHTA, CDR2 FQGTGA. V lost 4 bases and J 1 base, leaving 12 bases between the germline ends. CDR3 size: 15 residues. This chain's CDR3 is CASSSSAGGTDTQYF. The CDR3 bases are TGTGCCAGCAGCTCCTCAGCGGGTGGCACAGATACGCAGTATTTT.

A few counts support this clonotype. V gene TRBV4-1 combines with J gene TRBJ1-1; no firm D call. V shed 4 bases and J shed 5 bases, with 14 bases lying between them. Per the germline V gene, CDR1 is MGHRA and CDR2 is YSYEKL. The CDR3 totals 14 residues. The CDR3 DNA follows: TGCGCCAGCAGCCCCGGACTTTATGGAACTGAAGCTTTCTTT. Protein product: CASSPGLYGTEAFF.

This clonotype was seen only a few times. The chain recombines TRBV20-1 with TRBJ2-2; the D gene is possibly TRBD2 (5 bases). This CDR3 comprises 16 residues. V lost 0 bases, J lost 3 bases, and 14 bases lay in between. Per germline, CDR1 DFQATT and CDR2 SNEGSKA (reference sequence). The CDR3 region is CSARDIAGPDTGELFF. CDR3 nucleotide sequence: TGCAGTGCTAGAGATATCGCGGGCCCCGACACCGGGGAGCTGTTTTTT.

This clonotype was observed at least ten times. The chain has TRBV18 and TRBJ2-5; D gene uncertain. CDR3 size: 14 residues. V lost 3 bases to trimming and J lost 1 base, with 9 bases between them. Per germline, CDR1 KGHSH and CDR2 LQKENI. DNA of the CDR3: TGTGCCAGCTCACCTTCCGGCGGCCAAGAGACCCAGTACTTC. Amino acids: CASSPSGGQETQYF.

Only a few counts were recorded for this clonotype. The rearrangement joins TRBV20-1 to TRBJ2-2, with D possibly matching TRBD1 (5 bases). There are 15 residues in the CDR3. Trimming took 0 bases from V and 4 from J, leaving 12 bases between them. The germline V gene has CDR1 DFQATT and CDR2 SNEGSKA (reference sequence). Written as DNA, the CDR3 is TGCAGTGCTAGAGACAGGGTTTTAGCCACCGGGGAGCTGTTTTTT. Translating gives CSARDRVLATGELFF.

The J gene is TRBJ1-3, the V gene TRBV7-3, with a weak D call TRBD1 (5 bases). Trimming left V 5 bases short and J 2 bases short, with 16 bases between. The CDR3 contains 16 residues. The germline V gene has CDR1 SGHTA and CDR2 FQGTGA. The CDR3 here is CASSANPGTAGNTIYF. The CDR3 DNA is TGTGCCAGCAGCGCCAACCCTGGGACCGCTGGAAACACCATATATTTT. The whole variable domain, filled in from reference TRBV7-3 and TRBJ1-3, reads GAGVSQTPSNKVTEKGKYVELRCDPISGHTALYWYRQSLGQGPEFLIYFQGTGAADDSGLPNDRFFAVRPEGSVSTLKIQRTERGDSAVYLCASSANPGTAGNTIYFGEGSWLTVV.

The table lists this clonotype with many counts. The chain uses TRBV27 and TRBJ2-7, with 9 positions matching TRBD2. V trimming: 8 bases; J trimming: 4 bases; junction bases outside the gene matches: 6. The CDR3 spans 13 residues. The V gene's germline CDR1 is MNHEY and CDR2 SMNVEV (reference sequence). As DNA, the CDR3 is TGTGCCAGCTCGAGCGGGAGGCCTTACGAGCAGTACTTC. Translating gives CASSSGRPYEQYF.

This clonotype was counted only a few times. The V gene is TRBV5-1, the J gene TRBJ2-6; 7 positions match TRBD1. With V trimmed by 1 base and J by 2 bases, 3 bases remained unmatched. This CDR3 region has 16 residues. Germline values: CDR1 SGHRS, CDR2 YFSETQ. CDR3 sequence (DNA): TGCGCCAGCAGCTTGAGAGGGGGCACTGGGGCCAACGTCCTGACTTTC. It yields the protein CASSLRGGTGANVLTF.

This clonotype was recorded a few times. This chain uses TRBV10-3 with TRBJ1-1; D might be TRBD1 (6 bases). Per the germline V gene, CDR1 is ENHRY and CDR2 is SYGVKD. With 2 bases removed from V and 3 bases from J, the gap between germline ends came to 10 bases. The CDR3 runs to 14 residues. CDR3 residues: CAISERGFYTEAFF. The DNA for the CDR3 is TGTGCCATCAGTGAGAGGGGGTTCTACACTGAAGCTTTCTTT.

The gene calls are TRBV20-1 and TRBJ2-1; TRBD2 agrees at 11 bases. The CDR3 contains 16 residues. The V segment lost 3 bases and the J segment 4 bases; nucleotides outside the gene matches: 8. Germline CDR1 is DFQATT and CDR2 is SNEGSKA (reference sequence). The DNA for the CDR3 is TGCAGTGCTAGGAGAGCCGGGACTAGCGGATACAATGAGCAGTTCTTC. Translating gives CSARRAGTSGYNEQFF.

This chain joins TRBV27 and TRBJ2-3, with 11 positions matching TRBD2. Germline CDR1 reads MNHEY; CDR2 reads SMNVEV (reference sequence). CDR3 size: 16 residues. Unmatched junction bases numbered 8, after V lost 5 bases and J lost 4 bases. CDR3 sequence: CASSARLAGRADTQYF. CDR3 bases: TGTGCCAGCAGTGCTCGACTAGCGGGAAGGGCAGATACGCAGTATTTT.

The CDR3 DNA sequence: TGCAGTGCCCGAGGGCGCCTAGCGGAGTCCCTCGGGGAGCAGTACTTC. Protein product: CSARGRLAESLGEQYF. The J gene is TRBJ2-7, the V gene TRBV20-1; 7 positions match TRBD2. The V gene's germline CDR1 is DFQATT and CDR2 SNEGSKA (reference sequence). CDR3 size: 16 residues. Trimming took 6 bases from V and 7 from J; bases not matched to a gene: 21.

This clonotype occurred many times. The chain carries TRBV12-3 or TRBV12-4 and TRBJ1-2, with unresolved D. The CDR3 runs 12 residues. Deletions cut 2 bases from V and 4 bases from J, with 5 bases between. The CDR3 here is CASSLYRYGYTF. The CDR3 coding sequence is TGTGCCAGCAGTTTATACCGCTATGGCTACACCTTC.

The chain joins TRBV7-9 to TRBJ2-5; no definite D call. Germline loops: CDR1 SEHNR, CDR2 FQNEAQ (reference sequence). V shed 2 bases and J shed 1 base, with 8 bases lying between them. The CDR3 consists of 14 residues. The CDR3 here is CASSLFGPQETQYF. Here the CDR3 DNA reads TGTGCCAGCAGCTTATTTGGGCCCCAAGAGACCCAGTACTTC.

This chain links TRBV7-2 with TRBJ2-7; D possibly uses TRBD1 or TRBD2 (5 bases each). The V gene lost 5 bases and the J gene lost 0 bases, with 17 bases spanning the gap. In germline, CDR1 is SGHTA, CDR2 FQGNSA. CDR3 length: 16 residues. CDR3 protein: CASSHRGPMSSYEQYF. The CDR3 DNA follows: TGTGCCAGCAGCCACCGGGGACCCATGAGCTCCTACGAGCAGTACTTC.

This clonotype was counted at least ten times. The chain combines TRBV7-2 with TRBJ2-1, with 12 bases aligning to TRBD2. The ends lost 1 base at V and 10 bases at J; junction bases unmatched: 2. The germline CDR1 and CDR2 sequences are SGHTA and FQGNSA. This CDR3 has 14 residues. In DNA, the CDR3 is TGTGCCAGCAGCTTAGTAACTAGCGGGAGGGAGCAGTTCTTC. Its protein is CASSLVTSGREQFF.

The genes are TRBV28 and TRBJ2-7; D unclear. This CDR3 has 13 residues. Germline-derived CDR1 and CDR2 are MDHEN and SYDVKM. Between the trimmed V and J ends, which lost 6 bases and 2 bases, there was a span of 11 bases. The CDR3 loop is CASRLAATYEQYF. As DNA, the CDR3 is TGTGCCAGCAGACTTGCCGCAACCTACGAGCAGTACTTC.